The T cell receptor beta chain described here comes from a study of blood T cell repertoires in COVID-19. Study-wide background: Sources were T cells, B-cell-depleted T cells, or PBMCs; the material itself was cDNA or gDNA.

This CDR3 comprises 13 residues. Between the trimmed V and J ends, which lost 4 bases and 5 bases, there was a span of 8 bases. Germline CDR1 and CDR2: SNHLY and FYNNEI. Data came from immunoSEQ multiplex PCR; TCRdb stores just in-frame clones and leaves some out. The table includes 150,000 to 200,000 clones, about 80% detected once. Material for sequencing was peripheral blood. This receptor was identified in a woman aged 80 or over with acute or convalescent COVID-19. The gene calls are TRBV2 and TRBJ1-4; no definite D call. The CDR3 DNA sequence: TGTGCCAGCAGTGGACAAGTGAATGAAAAACTGTTTTTT. The encoded protein is CASSGQVNEKLFF.